The 29 T cell receptor beta chains below come from one sample, sequenced in a study of blood T cell repertoires in COVID-19. This table comes from immunoSEQ multiplex PCR, and its TCRdb copy is limited to in-frame clones, with some not included. The data show under 300,000 clones, with under 85% seen just once and approximately 1.8% held by the top ten. The sequenced sample consisted of peripheral blood. The receptors stem from a man in his thirties or forties who had recovered from COVID-19.

The V and J genes are TRBV2 and TRBJ2-7; D perhaps matches TRBD2 (6 bases). V was trimmed by 7 bases and J by 7 bases, leaving 14 bases between them. The CDR3 runs 12 residues. Germline V CDR1 and CDR2: SNHLY, FYNNEI. Here the CDR3 DNA reads TGTGCCAGCATGGAACTAGCCGCTGAGCAGTACTTC. Its translation: CASMELAAEQYF.

J is TRBJ2-7 and V is TRBV18, with TRBD2 matching over 8 bases. The germline CDR1 and CDR2 sequences are KGHSH and LQKENI. After removal of 6 bases from V and 2 bases from J, the junction contained 3 bases not matched to a gene. The CDR3 is made up of 13 amino acids. CDR3: CASSPGLAYEQYF. CDR3 sequence (DNA): TGTGCCAGCTCCCCGGGACTAGCCTACGAGCAGTACTTC.

The chain has TRBV7-2 and TRBJ2-5, with D tentatively TRBD1 (5 bases). Between the trimmed V and J ends, which lost 2 bases and 5 bases, there was a span of 6 bases. This CDR3 is 12 amino acids long. CDR1 and CDR2 (germline): SGHTA, FQGNSA. The CDR3 nucleotides are TGTGCCAGCAGCTTACACAGGGAGACCCAGTACTTC. Protein: CASSLHRETQYF.

V gene TRBV19 combines with J gene TRBJ2-7; D remains unclear. Germline lookup yields CDR1 LNHDA and CDR2 SQIVND (reference sequence). CDR3 size: 15 residues. Trimming cost V 8 bases and J 3 bases, with 20 bases left between them. The CDR3 nucleotides are TGTGCCAGTTCCGTCTCGGATAGACGAGGCTACGAGCAGTACTTC. Translated, it gives CASSVSDRRGYEQYF. The full variable domain, completed using reference TRBV19 and TRBJ2-7, is DGGITQSPKYLFRKEGQNVTLSCEQNLNHDAMYWYRQDPGQGLRLIYYSQIVNDFQKGDIAEGYSVSREKKESFPLTVTSAQKNPTAFYLCASSVSDRRGYEQYFGPGTRLTVT.

The gene calls are TRBV6-5 and TRBJ1-4, with 9 nucleotides matching TRBD1. This CDR3 is 13 amino acids long. The J segment lost 8 bases and the V segment lost 6 bases, leaving 4 bases of the junction unmatched. Germline V CDR1 and CDR2: MNHEY, SVGAGI. In nucleotides, the CDR3 is TGTGCCAGCAGGACAGGGGGAGAAGAAAAACTGTTTTTT. It encodes CASRTGGEEKLFF.

This rearrangement joins TRBV2 to TRBJ1-5; D is perhaps TRBD1 (5 bases). Germline V CDR1 and CDR2: SNHLY, FYNNEI. V was clipped by 7 bases and J by 7 bases, with 23 bases between them. CDR3 length: 16 residues. The CDR3 DNA is TGTGCCAGCAATCAAGGGGAACTCGCGACGCTACAGCCCCAGCATTTT. Translating gives CASNQGELATLQPQHF.

The CDR3 DNA is TGTGCCAGCAGCGGGACAGGTCTTGTCTCCTACGAGCAGTACGTC. It codes for CASSGTGLVSYEQYV. This rearrangement joins TRBV6-5 to TRBJ2-7, with 8 bases matching TRBD1. V lost 6 bases and J lost 0; bases outside the gene matches: 7. The CDR3 spans 15 residues. Germline assignment: CDR1 MNHEY and CDR2 SVGAGI.

J is TRBJ2-3 and V is TRBV6-5; D is unresolved. Germline V gene data show CDR1 as MNHEY and CDR2 as SVGAGI. This CDR3 has 10 amino acids. The V end lost 9 bases, the J end lost 3 bases, and 4 bases lay between the germline ends. The CDR3 reads CASSTDTQYF. The CDR3 nucleotides read TGTGCCAGTTCTACAGATACGCAGTATTTT.

This clone was counted once. The rearrangement links TRBV18 to TRBJ1-2; 9 bases fit TRBD1. Germline values: CDR1 KGHSH, CDR2 LQKENI. Trimming removed 3 bases from V and 6 bases from J; junction bases left unmatched: 2. CDR3 length equals 13 residues. The CDR3 is CASSPRQGDGYTF. For the CDR3, the DNA is TGTGCCAGCTCACCCCGACAGGGGGATGGCTACACCTTC.

The V and J genes are TRBV5-1 and TRBJ1-1, with TRBD1 matching 8 bases. In germline, CDR1 is SGHRS, CDR2 YFSETQ. Trimming at V came to 4 bases and at J to 3 bases, leaving 14 bases not matched to a gene. This CDR3 comprises 17 residues. The CDR3: CASSLNPSGQAHTEAFF. CDR3 bases: TGCGCCAGCAGCCTCAACCCGTCGGGACAGGCGCACACTGAAGCTTTCTTT.

The sample holds one count of this clone. The V and J genes are TRBV11-2 and TRBJ2-5; 13 bases map to TRBD2. V dropped 4 bases and J dropped 5; count of bases not matched to a gene: 4. The V gene's germline CDR1 is SGHAT and CDR2 FQNNGV. The CDR3 loop spans 15 amino acids. The chain's CDR3 is CASSSGLAGRETQYF. The CDR3 DNA follows: TGTGCCAGCAGCTCGGGACTAGCGGGGCGGGAGACCCAGTACTTC.

The chain carries TRBV7-2 and TRBJ2-5; 7 bases are a match to TRBD1. This CDR3 comprises 16 residues. J gave up 1 base and V 0 bases, and 5 bases lay outside the gene matches. Germline V lookup: CDR1 SGHTA, CDR2 FQGNSA. The CDR3 loop is CASSLAQQGPQETQYF. CDR3 in DNA: TGTGCCAGCAGCTTAGCTCAACAGGGGCCCCAAGAGACCCAGTACTTC.

This clone was recorded once. The V and J genes are TRBV6-1 and TRBJ2-7, with TRBD1 matching over 9 bases. The germline gives CDR1 MNHNS, CDR2 SASEGT. The CDR3 covers 15 residues. V lost 3 bases to trimming and J lost 4 bases; unmatched junction nucleotides: 7. CDR3 in amino acids: CASSDAQGAAYEQYF. CDR3 sequence (DNA): TGTGCCAGCAGTGATGCACAGGGGGCGGCGTACGAGCAGTACTTC.

V is TRBV6-4 and J is TRBJ1-1; D not certain. Trimming left V 7 bases short and J 6 bases short, with 21 bases between. Germline CDR1 MRHNA, CDR2 SNTAGT. The CDR3 loop spans 15 amino acids. The CDR3 region is CASKRESYLNSEAFF. The CDR3 coding sequence is TGTGCCAGCAAGAGGGAATCCTATCTAAACTCTGAAGCTTTCTTT.

The V gene is TRBV5-5, the J gene TRBJ2-7, with 9 positions matching TRBD1. The CDR3 totals 14 residues. J was trimmed by 0 bases and V by 3 bases; bases with no gene match: 1. Germline V gene sequence: CDR1 SGHKS, CDR2 YYEKEE (reference sequence). CDR3 sequence reads: CASSSQGASYEQYF. For the CDR3, the DNA is TGTGCCAGCAGCTCACAGGGGGCCTCCTACGAGCAGTACTTC.

J is TRBJ2-3 and V is TRBV4-1, with a weak D call TRBD2 (5 bases). V was pared by 0 bases and J by 0 bases, with 10 bases between. Germline values: CDR1 MGHRA, CDR2 YSYEKL. The CDR3 is made up of 16 amino acids. CDR3: CASSQDYGESTDTQYF. In nucleotides, the CDR3 is TGCGCCAGCAGCCAAGACTACGGGGAGAGCACAGATACGCAGTATTTT.

This clone was recorded once. The V gene is TRBV5-1, the J gene TRBJ2-2; a weak D match, TRBD1 (5 bases). The germline V and J ends were trimmed by 4 bases and 3 bases, with 10 bases remaining between them. The length of the CDR3 is 14 residues. Germline V gives CDR1 SGHRS, CDR2 YFSETQ. The CDR3 protein is CASSLPQDTGELFF. The CDR3 DNA sequence: TGCGCCAGCAGCCTACCACAGGACACCGGGGAGCTGTTTTTT.

The V gene is TRBV29-1, the J gene TRBJ2-5; 15 bases map to TRBD2. The germline CDR1 and CDR2 sequences are SQVTM and ANQGSEA. After removal of 6 bases from V and 5 bases from J, the junction contained 1 base not matched to a gene. The CDR3 has 13 residues. CDR3 sequence reads: CSVGTSGGETQYF. The CDR3 DNA reads as TGCAGCGTGGGGACTAGCGGGGGGGAGACCCAGTACTTC.

The chain carries TRBV7-9 and TRBJ2-5; TRBD1 might be the D (6 bases). Germline loops: CDR1 SEHNR, CDR2 FQNEAQ (reference sequence). V lost 6 bases and J lost 5, with 16 bases in between. The CDR3 totals 14 residues. CDR3 residues: CASRLGAGEETQYF. DNA of the CDR3: TGTGCCAGCAGACTGGGGGCTGGAGAGGAGACCCAGTACTTC.

V gene TRBV10-3 combines with J gene TRBJ2-5, with TRBD2 matching 9 bases. Germline lookup yields CDR1 ENHRY and CDR2 SYGVKD. Trimming at V came to 6 bases and at J to 4 bases, leaving 3 bases not matched to a gene. The CDR3 runs 13 residues. CDR3 sequence: CAIRAGGPETQYF. CDR3 DNA sequence: TGTGCCATCAGGGCGGGGGGGCCAGAGACCCAGTACTTC.

The chain has TRBV15 and TRBJ1-4; 10 bases map to TRBD1. Germline assignment: CDR1 LNHNV and CDR2 YYDKDF (reference sequence). V lost 7 bases and J lost 5; bases outside the gene matches: 4. This CDR3 comprises 14 residues. This CDR3 reads CATNKGQGNEKLFF. The CDR3 coding sequence is TGTGCCACCAATAAGGGACAGGGGAATGAAAAACTGTTTTTT. The full variable domain, in which reference TRBV15 and TRBJ1-4 provide the parts outside the CDR3, is DAMVIQNPRYQVTQFGKPVTLSCSQTLNHNVMYWYQQKSSQAPKLLFHYYDKDFNNEADTPDNFQSRRPNTSFCFLDIRSPGLGDTAMYLCATNKGQGNEKLFFGSGTQLSVL.

V is TRBV18 and J is TRBJ1-4; TRBD1 matches at 10 bases. Germline CDR1 reads KGHSH; CDR2 reads LQKENI. The CDR3 spans 16 residues. With V trimmed by 4 bases and J by 0 bases, 2 bases remained unmatched. The CDR3 DNA is TGTGCCAGCTCACGGGACAGGGGAGCAACTAATGAAAAACTGTTTTTT. It translates to CASSRDRGATNEKLFF. The full variable domain, its missing parts supplied by reference TRBV18 and TRBJ1-4, is NAGVMQNPRHLVRRRGQEARLRCSPMKGHSHVYWYRQLPEEGLKFMVYLQKENIIDESGMPKERFSAEFPKEGPSILRIQQVVRGDSAAYFCASSRDRGATNEKLFFGSGTQLSVL.

The V call is TRBV4-2, the J call TRBJ2-2; no firm D call. Germline values: CDR1 LGHNA, CDR2 YNFKEQ. CDR3 length: 15 amino acids. Trimming shortened V by 1 base and J by 5 bases, and 11 bases separated the two germline ends. The CDR3 DNA is TGTGCCAGCAGCCAAGTTGAGGCCGTTACCGGGGAGCTGTTTTTT. Its protein is CASSQVEAVTGELFF.

In its sample, this clone was seen once. The rearrangement uses TRBV2 and TRBJ1-1, with a tentative D call TRBD1 (6 bases). Germline V gene data show CDR1 as SNHLY and CDR2 as FYNNEI. The CDR3 is 17 amino acids. Between the trimmed V and J ends, which lost 6 bases and 0 bases, there was a span of 20 bases. The CDR3 nucleotides read TGTGCCAGCAGACCCCGAGGGGGGGCTAGTGTGAACACTGAAGCTTTCTTT. This encodes CASRPRGGASVNTEAFF.

The V gene is TRBV7-9, the J gene TRBJ2-1; 8 bases agree with TRBD2. This CDR3 has 15 amino acids. The trim removed 3 bases at V and 8 bases at J, leaving 9 bases unmatched. The germline gives CDR1 SEHNR, CDR2 FQNEAQ (reference sequence). The CDR3 sequence is CASSFLGGGPDEQFF. The DNA of the CDR3 is TGTGCCAGCAGCTTTTTAGGCGGGGGGCCTGATGAGCAGTTCTTC.

V and J are TRBV6-1 and TRBJ1-2; TRBD1 matches at 9 bases. With V trimmed by 9 bases and J by 3 bases, 8 bases remained unmatched. This CDR3 region has 14 residues. The germline V gene has CDR1 MNHNS and CDR2 SASEGT. Here the CDR3 DNA reads TGTGCCAGTCGCACAGGGGGCGCCGACTATGGCTACACCTTC. This codes for CASRTGGADYGYTF.

The chain joins TRBV27 to TRBJ2-1, with 10 positions matching TRBD2. Germline trimming cut 7 bases from V and 9 bases from J; bases unmatched to any gene: 15. The CDR3 is 16 amino acids. Germline V CDR1 and CDR2: MNHEY, SMNVEV (reference sequence). In DNA form, the CDR3 reads TGTGCCAGCACACCTAATCGAGCGGGGGGGCTCAGTGAGCAGTTCTTC. It specifies CASTPNRAGGLSEQFF.

This sequence joins TRBV18 and TRBJ1-5, with a possible D match to TRBD1 (5 bases). Trimming stripped 4 bases from V and 1 base from J, with 11 bases between. Germline CDR1 KGHSH, CDR2 LQKENI. CDR3 length: 15 amino acids. As DNA, the CDR3 is TGTGCCAGCTCACTGACAGAAGGGAGCAATCAGCCCCAGCATTTT. It encodes CASSLTEGSNQPQHF.

The genes are TRBV5-5 and TRBJ1-1, with D tentatively TRBD1 (5 bases). This CDR3 has 17 residues. Germline assignment: CDR1 SGHKS and CDR2 YYEKEE (reference sequence). V lost 3 bases and J lost 4, with 22 bases in between. The DNA of the CDR3 is TGTGCCAGCAGCTCATCACAAAGTTCAGGGATGGTCACTGAAGCTTTCTTT. Translated, it gives CASSSSQSSGMVTEAFF.